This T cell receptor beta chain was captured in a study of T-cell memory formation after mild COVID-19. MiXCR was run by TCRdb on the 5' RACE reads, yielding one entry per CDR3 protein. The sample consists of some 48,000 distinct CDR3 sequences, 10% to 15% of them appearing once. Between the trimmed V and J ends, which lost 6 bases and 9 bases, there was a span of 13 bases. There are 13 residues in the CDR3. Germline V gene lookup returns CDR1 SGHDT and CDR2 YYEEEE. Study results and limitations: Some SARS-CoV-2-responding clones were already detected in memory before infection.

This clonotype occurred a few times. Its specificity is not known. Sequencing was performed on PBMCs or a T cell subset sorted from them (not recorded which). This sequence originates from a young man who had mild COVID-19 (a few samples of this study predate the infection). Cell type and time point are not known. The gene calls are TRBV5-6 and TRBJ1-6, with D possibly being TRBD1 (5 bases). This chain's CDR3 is CASTSAGVSPLHF. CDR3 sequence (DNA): TGTGCCAGCACCAGCGCGGGGGTTTCACCCCTCCACTTT. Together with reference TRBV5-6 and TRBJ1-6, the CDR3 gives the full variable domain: DAGVTQSPTHLIKTRGQQVTLRCSPKSGHDTVSWYQQALGQGPQFIFQYYEEEERQRGNFPDRFSGHQFPNYSSELNVNALLLGDSALYLCASTSAGVSPLHFGNGTRLTVT.